This T cell receptor beta chain was obtained from a study of molecular identifiers for immune sequencing clone quantification. A CD8+CD4-CCR7+CD45RA+ gate was used to sort naive CD8 T cells. With 2 bases clipped from V and 0 bases from J, the junction kept 6 bases outside the gene matches. The CDR3 spans 17 residues. The germline V gene has CDR1 MNHEY and CDR2 SMNVEV (reference sequence). This clonotype occurred many times. A single record per CDR3 protein comes from TCRdb applying MiXCR to the PCR reads. This table holds approximately 550,000 distinct CDR3 sequences, about 22% found once. The TCR was taken from a human donor in good health. Some libraries in this study had Jurkat cell RNA spiked in. The sequencing sample was made of naive CD8+ T cells from blood, with Jurkat cell RNA spiked in. Stated subset: FACS-sorted CD8+CD4-CCR7+CD45RA+ naive T cells. The chain employs TRBV27 and TRBJ1-5, with 8 bases lining up with TRBD1. DNA for the CDR3: TGTGCCAGCAGTTTAAGGGCAGGGGGCTATAGCAATCAGCCCCAGCATTTT. Translating gives CASSLRAGGYSNQPQHF.